Following are 12 T cell receptor beta chains from one sample sequenced in a study of OX40 agonist ivuxolimab in advanced cancers. Clones were read by immunoSEQ multiplex PCR, and TCRdb kept only the in-frame ones, dropping some. The sample contains tens of thousands of clones, around four fifths of which appear only once. The starting material was CD4+ or CD8+ T cells sorted from blood, obtained in a trial of the OX40 agonist ivuxolimab. The receptors were gathered from an adult with an advanced solid tumor such as melanoma, head and neck, liver or kidney cancer.

About this clone: Other nucleotide sequences from this sample produce the same CDR3. The chain links TRBV4-3 to TRBJ1-5, with D hard to call. This CDR3 comprises 13 residues. The V gene lost 0 bases and the J gene lost 10 bases, with 10 bases spanning the gap. Germline loops: CDR1 LGHNA, CDR2 YSLEER. The CDR3 here is CASSQDGSQPQHF. In nucleotides, the CDR3 is TGCGCCAGCAGCCAAGATGGCTCTCAACCCCAGCATTTT.

The rearrangement links TRBV15 to TRBJ1-3; D possibly corresponds to TRBD1 (5 bases). The germline CDR1 and CDR2 sequences are LNHNV and YYDKDF (reference sequence). V shed 4 bases and J shed 0 bases, with 10 bases lying between them. There are 15 residues in the CDR3. The CDR3 sequence is CATSIIRASGNTIYF. Written as DNA, the CDR3 is TGTGCCACCAGCATTATCAGGGCCTCTGGAAACACCATATATTTT.

This CDR3 reads CASRWTSGTDTQYF. The CDR3 bases are TGCGCCAGCCGATGGACTAGCGGCACAGATACGCAGTATTTT. V and J are TRBV5-1 and TRBJ2-3, with 9 bases lining up with TRBD2. The length of the CDR3 is 14 residues. CDR1 is SGHRS and CDR2 is YFSETQ in the germline V gene. V trimming: 7 bases; J trimming: 1 base; junction bases outside the gene matches: 4. The full variable domain, completed using reference TRBV5-1 and TRBJ2-3, is KAGVTQTPRYLIKTRGQQVTLSCSPISGHRSVSWYQQTPGQGLQFLFEYFSETQRNKGNFPGRFSGRQFSNSRSEMNVSTLELGDSALYLCASRWTSGTDTQYFGPGTRLTVL.

This chain joins TRBV30 and TRBJ2-1; 10 nucleotides align to TRBD2. J gave up 1 base and V 2 bases, and 11 bases lay outside the gene matches. The germline V gene has CDR1 GTSNPN and CDR2 SVGIG (reference sequence). The CDR3 runs to 18 residues. CDR3 DNA: TGTGCCTGGAGTATTGACCTATTAGCGGGAGGTTCCTACAATGAGCAGTTCTTC. It encodes CAWSIDLLAGGSYNEQFF.

This clone was counted a few times. V is TRBV15 and J is TRBJ1-5; D is perhaps TRBD1 (5 bases). The V and J ends lost 8 bases and 3 bases respectively, with 17 bases between them. Germline CDR1 reads LNHNV; CDR2 reads YYDKDF (reference sequence). The length of the CDR3 is 15 residues. CDR3 protein: CATAEGTMANQPQHF. The CDR3 coding sequence is TGTGCCACCGCTGAGGGGACCATGGCCAATCAGCCCCAGCATTTT.

The V gene is TRBV7-8, the J gene TRBJ1-2; D unresolved. The V end was cut by 2 bases, the J end by 2 bases, with 9 bases between. This CDR3 contains 14 residues. Germline V gene sequence: CDR1 SGHVS, CDR2 FQNEAQ. CDR3 amino acids: CASSLTAQNYGYTF. The CDR3 bases are TGTGCCAGCAGCTTAACGGCCCAGAACTATGGCTACACCTTC.

The chain links TRBV19 to TRBJ2-3; 8 bases agree with TRBD2. This CDR3 region has 17 residues. V was pared by 4 bases and J by 5 bases, with 14 bases of the junction left unmatched. The germline CDR1 and CDR2 sequences are LNHDA and SQIVND (reference sequence). CDR3 in amino acids: CASSTLHSGSSIDTQYF. DNA for the CDR3: TGTGCCAGTAGTACTCTACACAGCGGGAGTTCGATAGATACGCAGTATTTT.

This clone was recorded only once. This chain uses TRBV18 with TRBJ2-7, with TRBD2 matching 8 bases. V was pared by 3 bases and J by 5 bases, with 9 bases of the junction left unmatched. Germline-derived CDR1 and CDR2 are KGHSH and LQKENI. The length of the CDR3 is 15 residues. The CDR3 reads CASSPTREGIDEQYF. The CDR3 nucleotides read TGTGCCAGCTCACCTACACGGGAGGGCATAGACGAGCAGTACTTC.

The chain carries TRBV25-1 and TRBJ1-4, with D uncertain. Germline V gives CDR1 MGHDK, CDR2 SYGVNS. Trimming shortened V by 0 bases and J by 8 bases, and 10 bases separated the two germline ends. CDR3 length: 14 residues. The DNA for the CDR3 is TGTGCCAGCAGTGAATACCCTCTAGCCGAAAAACTGTTTTTT. It is translated as CASSEYPLAEKLFF.

V gene TRBV19 combines with J gene TRBJ2-3; tentative D call: TRBD2 (6 bases). V lost 3 bases to trimming and J lost 2 bases, with 15 bases between them. This CDR3 is 16 amino acids long. Germline CDR1 and CDR2: LNHDA and SQIVND (reference sequence). In DNA form, the CDR3 reads TGTGCCAGTAGTATCGGGGGTTACAGGTACACAGATACGCAGTATTTT. Amino acids: CASSIGGYRYTDTQYF.

The chain employs TRBV11-2 and TRBJ1-1; no clear D gene. There are 12 residues in the CDR3. V lost 3 bases to trimming and J lost 10 bases, with 12 bases between them. The germline V gene has CDR1 SGHAT and CDR2 FQNNGV. For the CDR3, the DNA is TGTGCCAGCAGCTTTTTTGAGCCGGGAGCTTTCTTT. It yields the protein CASSFFEPGAFF.

The chain recombines TRBV29-1 with TRBJ2-3; tentatively, D is TRBD2 (6 bases). CDR1 is SQVTM, CDR2 ANQGSEA, per germline. This CDR3 comprises 14 residues. Trimming removed 3 bases from V and 0 bases from J, with 10 bases in between. The chain's CDR3 is CSVDRGFSTDTQYF. The CDR3 DNA follows: TGCAGCGTTGATCGGGGGTTCAGCACAGATACGCAGTATTTT.